This TCR beta chain was obtained from a study of cytomegalovirus exposure and HLA in healthy donors. This table comes from immunoSEQ multiplex PCR, and its TCRdb copy is limited to in-frame clones, with some not included. The sample has some 120,000 clones; about 83% are singletons. V was shortened by 3 bases and J by 6 bases, with 15 bases between the two germline ends. The CDR3 contains 14 residues. Germline assignment: CDR1 GTSNPN and CDR2 SVGIG (reference sequence). This receptor was taken from a woman aged 25-40 years in good health and CMV-seronegative. Material for sequencing was PBMCs. The rearrangement links TRBV30 to TRBJ1-5, with D possibly matching TRBD1 (5 bases). The CDR3 DNA is TGTGCCTGGAGCTTGAGGGGCGGGAGTCAGCCCCAGCATTTT. Its protein product is CAWSLRGGSQPQHF.